This T cell receptor beta chain derives from a study of cytomegalovirus exposure and HLA in healthy donors. Overall study results and limits: Reported performance of the classifier showed diagnosis of cytomegalovirus status with high specificity and sensitivity. Usually a TCR sequence was rare, but some public TCRs were found in many donors.

J lost 9 bases, V lost 3 bases, and 10 bases had no gene match. This CDR3 region has 15 residues. CDR1 and CDR2 from the germline V gene are SGHAT and FQDESV (reference sequence). This clone was detected a few times. The antigen remains unidentified. Though nominally healthy at sampling, donors likely had unrecorded immune exposures. PCR primers comprised 60 Vbeta and 13 Jbeta primers. Sequenced by immunoSEQ multiplex PCR; TCRdb stores in-frame clones only, minus some. The data show 95,000 to 150,000 clones, about 76% seen once. This chain connects TRBV11-1 to TRBJ2-1; TRBD2 aligns across 8 bases. The receptor was derived from a man between 60 and 75 years old in good health and CMV-seropositive. Sample: PBMCs. CDR3 DNA: TGTGCCAGCAGCTTTAAGGCGGGAGGAGGTCGTGAGCAGTTCTTC. It yields the protein CASSFKAGGGREQFF.